The present T cell receptor beta chain was sequenced within a study of shared clonotypes between healthy human individuals. Clones were read by immunoSEQ multiplex PCR, and TCRdb kept only the in-frame ones, dropping some. Among just over 2,000,000 clones listed, 85% to 95% were seen once. This CDR3 region has 11 residues. Looked up from germline, CDR1 is GTSNPN and CDR2 is SVGIG (reference sequence). V was pared by 6 bases and J by 13 bases, with 9 bases of the junction left unmatched. This clone was recorded once. The chain combines TRBV30 with TRBJ2-1, with 7 bases aligning to TRBD2. The receptor's source is a man aged 18-30 years in good health. Material for sequencing was naive CD4+ T cells sorted from blood. Subset noted: CD45RA+ positively selected. CDR3 in DNA: TGTGCCTGTAGTCAAGGGACTATACAGTTCTTC. It codes for CACSQGTIQFF.